This T cell receptor (beta chain) is from a study of cytomegalovirus exposure and HLA in healthy donors. General observations from the study: Among TCR beta chains, those listed as cytomegalovirus-associated numbered fewer than 200. The later analysis indicated that the majority of CMV-associated TCR beta chains appeared HLA-restricted. The majority of TCR sequences were rare, yet some public TCRs appeared in many donors. In a later analysis, across HLA loci, associated TCR counts were highest for DRB1, lowest for HLA-C.

The PCR had 60 Vbeta and 13 Jbeta primers. Here immunoSEQ multiplex PCR was the method, and the copy in TCRdb shows in-frame clones only, minus some. The sample lists roughly 200,000 clones, just over 75% seen once, with under 2% in the top ten. This clone was observed a single time. Its antigen is unidentified. The CDR3 runs to 16 residues. In germline, CDR1 is SNHLY, CDR2 FYNNEI. With V trimmed by 7 bases and J by 6 bases, 12 bases remained unmatched. The sequence was obtained from a man under 40 in good health and CMV-seronegative. The rearrangement links TRBV2 to TRBJ1-1; 12 nucleotides line up with TRBD1. Specimen: PBMCs. The CDR3 is CASTPGQGAPRAEAFF. Here the CDR3 DNA reads TGTGCCAGCACTCCGGGACAGGGGGCGCCCAGGGCTGAAGCTTTCTTT.